This TCR beta chain was documented in a study of cytomegalovirus exposure and HLA in healthy donors. Findings and caveats of the study: The study reported that TCR beta sequences accurately predicted HLA-A and HLA-B alleles in most subjects. Rarity characterized most TCR sequences, yet some public TCRs appeared in many donors.

In the case of this clone: The antigen is undetermined.

Looked up from germline, CDR1 is SNHLY and CDR2 is FYNNEI. The J segment lost 7 bases and the V segment lost 7 bases, leaving 11 bases of the junction unmatched. This CDR3 has 15 amino acids. The PCR used 60 Vbeta and 13 Jbeta primers. Measured with immunoSEQ multiplex PCR; TCRdb has only the in-frame clones, and not every one. The sample carries around 220,000 clones, about 80% recorded once. Sequenced: PBMCs. The receptor was isolated from a man between 40 and 49 years old in good health and CMV-seronegative. The chain uses TRBV2 and TRBJ2-1, with 9 nucleotides matching TRBD2. DNA for the CDR3: TGTGCCAGCATCCCAGCTCGGACTAGCGTAAATGAGCAGTTCTTC. Its translation: CASIPARTSVNEQFF.